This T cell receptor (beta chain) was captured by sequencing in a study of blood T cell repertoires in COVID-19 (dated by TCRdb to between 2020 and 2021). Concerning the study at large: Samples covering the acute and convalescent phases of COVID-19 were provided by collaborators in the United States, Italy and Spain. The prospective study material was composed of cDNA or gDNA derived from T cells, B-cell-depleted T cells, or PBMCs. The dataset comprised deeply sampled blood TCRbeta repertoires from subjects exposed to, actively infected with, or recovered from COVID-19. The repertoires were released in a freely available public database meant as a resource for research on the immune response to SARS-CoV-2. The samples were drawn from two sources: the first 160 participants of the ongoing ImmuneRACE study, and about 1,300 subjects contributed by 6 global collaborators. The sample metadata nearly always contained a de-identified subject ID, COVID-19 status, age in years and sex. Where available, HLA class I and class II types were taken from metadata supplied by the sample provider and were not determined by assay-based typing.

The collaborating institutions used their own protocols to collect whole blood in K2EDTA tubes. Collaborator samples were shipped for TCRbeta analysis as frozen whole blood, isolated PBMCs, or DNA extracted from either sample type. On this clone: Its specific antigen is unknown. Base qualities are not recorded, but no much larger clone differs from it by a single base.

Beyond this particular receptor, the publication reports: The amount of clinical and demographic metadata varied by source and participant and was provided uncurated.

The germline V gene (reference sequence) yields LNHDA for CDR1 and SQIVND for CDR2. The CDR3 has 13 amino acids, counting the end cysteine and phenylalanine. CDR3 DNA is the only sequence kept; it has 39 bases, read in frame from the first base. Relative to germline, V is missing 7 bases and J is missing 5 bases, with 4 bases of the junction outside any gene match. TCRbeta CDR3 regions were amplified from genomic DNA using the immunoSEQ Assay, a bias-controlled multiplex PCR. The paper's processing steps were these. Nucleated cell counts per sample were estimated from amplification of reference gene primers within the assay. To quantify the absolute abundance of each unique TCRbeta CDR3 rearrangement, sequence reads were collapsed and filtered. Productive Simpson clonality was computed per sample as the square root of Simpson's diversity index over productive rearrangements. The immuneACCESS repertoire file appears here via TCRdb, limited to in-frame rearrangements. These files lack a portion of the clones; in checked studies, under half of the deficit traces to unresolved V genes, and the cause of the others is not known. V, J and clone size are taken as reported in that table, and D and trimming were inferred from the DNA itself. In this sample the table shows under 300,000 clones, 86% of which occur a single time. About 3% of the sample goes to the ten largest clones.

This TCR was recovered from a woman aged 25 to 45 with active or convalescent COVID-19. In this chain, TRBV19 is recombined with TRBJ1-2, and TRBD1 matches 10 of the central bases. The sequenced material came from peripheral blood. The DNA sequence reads TGTGCCAGTACCCCGGACAGGGGGTATGGCTACACCTTC. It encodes CASTPDRGYGYTF. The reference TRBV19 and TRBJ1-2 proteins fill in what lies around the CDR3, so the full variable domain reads DGGITQSPKYLFRKEGQNVTLSCEQNLNHDAMYWYRQDPGQGLRLIYYSQIVNDFQKGDIAEGYSVSREKKESFPLTVTSAQKNPTAFYLCASTPDRGYGYTFGSGTRLTVV.